This is a list of T cell receptor beta chains from one sample in a study of glioma-infiltrating T cells. TCRdb reprocessed the multiplex PCR reads via MiXCR and lists one record per CDR3 protein. The sample shows about 190,000 distinct CDR3 sequences, about 32% of them seen only once. The sequenced sample consisted of glioma tissue, nonneoplastic brain tissue, or PBMCs (not recorded which). These receptors were obtained from a human donor with low-grade glioma or glioblastoma, undergoing nonglioma brain surgery, or in good health (not recorded which). Each CDR3 is given with its conserved first and last residue. The order of the fields is CDR3 DNA, CDR3 protein, J gene, V gene, clone size, D gene. The D gene is left open where the match is weak. Some rows have no size entry. The others give once, few or many, or a class for an expanded clone.

CDR3 DNA: TGTGCCAGCAGCCCAACAAGGACAGGGTTGGGGTACGAGCAGTACTTC
CDR3 protein: CASSPTRTGLGYEQYF
J gene: TRBJ2-7
V gene: TRBV7-2
clone size: many
D gene: TRBD1

CDR3 DNA: TGTGCCAGCAGTTTCGGGGGAGGGAACGAGCAGTACTTC
CDR3 protein: CASSFGGGNEQYF
J gene: TRBJ2-7
V gene: TRBV27
clone size: many
D gene: TRBD2

CDR3 DNA: TGTGCCAGCAGTTGCTCTTGGTCAGGGAAGGATGAGCAGTACTTC
CDR3 protein: CASSCSWSGKDEQYF
J gene: TRBJ2-7
V gene: TRBV6-5
clone size: once
D gene: .

CDR3 DNA: TGCGCCAGCAGCCAAACCCCCCTAGCGGGAGATAGAGATACGCAGTATTTT
CDR3 protein: CASSQTPLAGDRDTQYF
J gene: TRBJ2-3
V gene: TRBV4-1
clone size: many
D gene: TRBD2

CDR3 DNA: TGTGCCAGCAGTTCCGGGGCGTACGCCAGGGAGCAGTACTTC
CDR3 protein: CASSSGAYAREQYF
J gene: TRBJ2-7
V gene: TRBV6-5
clone size: .
D gene: .

CDR3 DNA: TGTGCCATCAGTACCGGGACAGGGTCGCACCTCGATCAGCCCCAGCATTTT
CDR3 protein: CAISTGTGSHLDQPQHF
J gene: TRBJ1-5
V gene: TRBV10-3
clone size: many
D gene: TRBD1

CDR3 DNA: TGTGCCAGTAGTACAGCCAGGGGTCTCACTGAAGCTTTCTTT
CDR3 protein: CASSTARGLTEAFF
J gene: TRBJ1-1
V gene: TRBV19
clone size: many
D gene: .

CDR3 DNA: TGTGCCAGCAGCCCTAGCGGGAGCTACGAGCAGTACTTC
CDR3 protein: CASSPSGSYEQYF
J gene: TRBJ2-7
V gene: TRBV7-9
clone size: many
D gene: TRBD2

CDR3 DNA: TGTGTTAGCACCGTAACAGATACGCAGTATTTT
CDR3 protein: CVSTVTDTQYF
J gene: TRBJ2-3
V gene: TRBV7-9
clone size: .
D gene: .

CDR3 DNA: TGTGCCAGCAGCCCACAGGGACAGGGATCCGGGGAGCTGTTTTTT
CDR3 protein: CASSPQGQGSGELFF
J gene: TRBJ2-2
V gene: TRBV7-2
clone size: .
D gene: TRBD1

CDR3 DNA: TGTGCCACCAGCAGAGCCGGACTAGCGGACACAGATACGCAGTATTTT
CDR3 protein: CATSRAGLADTDTQYF
J gene: TRBJ2-3
V gene: TRBV15
clone size: many
D gene: TRBD2

CDR3 DNA: TGCAGTGCCGCTTCCTCATATGAGCAGTTCTTC
CDR3 protein: CSAASSYEQFF
J gene: TRBJ2-1
V gene: TRBV20-1
clone size: many
D gene: .

CDR3 DNA: TGTGCCAGCAGGGTAGCGGGTCAAACAGATACGCAGTATTTT
CDR3 protein: CASRVAGQTDTQYF
J gene: TRBJ2-3
V gene: TRBV12-3/TRBV12-4
clone size: .
D gene: TRBD2

CDR3 DNA: TGCAGTGTTTCCTGGATGGGGAACACTGAAGCTTTCTTT
CDR3 protein: CSVSWMGNTEAFF
J gene: TRBJ1-1
V gene: TRBV20-1
clone size: many
D gene: .

CDR3 DNA: TGTGCCAGCACCAACGGACTAGCGGGAGCTGGGGAGCTGTTTTTT
CDR3 protein: CASTNGLAGAGELFF
J gene: TRBJ2-2
V gene: TRBV27
clone size: .
D gene: TRBD2

CDR3 DNA: TGCGCCAGCAGCCAACCCCAAGAGGGCACCGGGGAGCTGTTTTTT
CDR3 protein: CASSQPQEGTGELFF
J gene: TRBJ2-2
V gene: TRBV4-1
clone size: many
D gene: .

CDR3 DNA: TGTGCCAGCAGCACCGGGACTAGCGGGAGGGCCCCCAACGAGCAGTACTTC
CDR3 protein: CASSTGTSGRAPNEQYF
J gene: TRBJ2-7
V gene: TRBV5-6
clone size: few
D gene: TRBD2

CDR3 DNA: TGTGCCAGTAGCGCACTGGACAGGGGACGGAATCAGCCCCAGCATTTT
CDR3 protein: CASSALDRGRNQPQHF
J gene: TRBJ1-5
V gene: TRBV19
clone size: many
D gene: TRBD1

CDR3 DNA: TGTGCCAGCAGGTTAGCGGGAGGTAATGAGCAGTTCTTC
CDR3 protein: CASRLAGGNEQFF
J gene: TRBJ2-1
V gene: TRBV6-1
clone size: many
D gene: TRBD2

CDR3 DNA: TGTGCCTGGAGTACTACAGGGGGCTTAGGCTACACCTTC
CDR3 protein: CAWSTTGGLGYTF
J gene: TRBJ1-2
V gene: TRBV30
clone size: .
D gene: TRBD1

CDR3 DNA: TGTGCCAGCAGGGGACAGAGCACAGATACGCAGTATTTT
CDR3 protein: CASRGQSTDTQYF
J gene: TRBJ2-3
V gene: TRBV7-6
clone size: many
D gene: TRBD1

CDR3 DNA: TGTGCCACCAGTGAGCCTGGGGGCAATGAGCAGTCCTTC
CDR3 protein: CATSEPGGNEQSF
J gene: TRBJ2-1
V gene: TRBV24-1
clone size: many
D gene: .

CDR3 DNA: TGTGCCAGCAGCTTAGCGGGACTAGCGGACAATGAGCAGTTCTTC
CDR3 protein: CASSLAGLADNEQFF
J gene: TRBJ2-1
V gene: TRBV11-1
clone size: many
D gene: TRBD2

CDR3 DNA: TGTGCCAGCAAGGACCGCTGGGAGACCCAGTACTTC
CDR3 protein: CASKDRWETQYF
J gene: TRBJ2-5
V gene: TRBV2
clone size: few
D gene: .

CDR3 DNA: TGTGCCAGCAGGCCGCCGTCGCCCCCCAATGAGCAGTTCTTC
CDR3 protein: CASRPPSPPNEQFF
J gene: TRBJ2-1
V gene: TRBV6-2/TRBV6-3
clone size: many
D gene: .